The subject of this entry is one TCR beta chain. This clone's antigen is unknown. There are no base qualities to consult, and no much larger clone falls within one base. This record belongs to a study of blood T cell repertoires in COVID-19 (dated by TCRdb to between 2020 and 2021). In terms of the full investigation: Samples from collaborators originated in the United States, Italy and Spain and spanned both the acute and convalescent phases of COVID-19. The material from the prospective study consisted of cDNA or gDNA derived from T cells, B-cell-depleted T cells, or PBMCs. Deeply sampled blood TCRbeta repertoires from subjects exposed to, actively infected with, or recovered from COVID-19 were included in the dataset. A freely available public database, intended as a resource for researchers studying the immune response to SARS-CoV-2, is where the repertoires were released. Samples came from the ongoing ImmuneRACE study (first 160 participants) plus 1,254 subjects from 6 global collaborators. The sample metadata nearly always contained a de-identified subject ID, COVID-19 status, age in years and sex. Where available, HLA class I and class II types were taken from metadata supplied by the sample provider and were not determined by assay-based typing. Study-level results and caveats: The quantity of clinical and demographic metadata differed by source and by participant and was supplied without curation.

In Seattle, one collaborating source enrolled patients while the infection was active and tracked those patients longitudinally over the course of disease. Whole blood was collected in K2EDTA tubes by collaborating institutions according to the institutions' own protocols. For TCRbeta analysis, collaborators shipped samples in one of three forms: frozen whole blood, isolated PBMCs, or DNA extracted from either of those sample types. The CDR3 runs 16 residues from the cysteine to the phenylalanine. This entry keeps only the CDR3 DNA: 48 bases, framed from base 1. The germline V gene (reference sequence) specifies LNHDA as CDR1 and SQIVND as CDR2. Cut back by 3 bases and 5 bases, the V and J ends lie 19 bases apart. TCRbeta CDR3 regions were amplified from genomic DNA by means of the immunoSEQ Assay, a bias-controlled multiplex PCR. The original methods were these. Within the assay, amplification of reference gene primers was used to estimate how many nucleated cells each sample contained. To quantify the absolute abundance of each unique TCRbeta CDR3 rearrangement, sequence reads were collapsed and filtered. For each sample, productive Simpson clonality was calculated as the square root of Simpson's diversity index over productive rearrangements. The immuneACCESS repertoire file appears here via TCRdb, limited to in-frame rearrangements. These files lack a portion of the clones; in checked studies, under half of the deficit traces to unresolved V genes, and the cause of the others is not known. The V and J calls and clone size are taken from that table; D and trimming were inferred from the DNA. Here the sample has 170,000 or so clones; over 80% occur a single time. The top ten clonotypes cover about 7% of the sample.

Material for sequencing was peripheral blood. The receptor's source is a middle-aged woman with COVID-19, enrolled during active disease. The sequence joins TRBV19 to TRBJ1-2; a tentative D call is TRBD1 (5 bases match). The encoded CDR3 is CASSIDGGSAYYGYTF. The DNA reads TGTGCCAGTAGTATCGATGGGGGGTCCGCTTATTATGGCTACACCTTC.